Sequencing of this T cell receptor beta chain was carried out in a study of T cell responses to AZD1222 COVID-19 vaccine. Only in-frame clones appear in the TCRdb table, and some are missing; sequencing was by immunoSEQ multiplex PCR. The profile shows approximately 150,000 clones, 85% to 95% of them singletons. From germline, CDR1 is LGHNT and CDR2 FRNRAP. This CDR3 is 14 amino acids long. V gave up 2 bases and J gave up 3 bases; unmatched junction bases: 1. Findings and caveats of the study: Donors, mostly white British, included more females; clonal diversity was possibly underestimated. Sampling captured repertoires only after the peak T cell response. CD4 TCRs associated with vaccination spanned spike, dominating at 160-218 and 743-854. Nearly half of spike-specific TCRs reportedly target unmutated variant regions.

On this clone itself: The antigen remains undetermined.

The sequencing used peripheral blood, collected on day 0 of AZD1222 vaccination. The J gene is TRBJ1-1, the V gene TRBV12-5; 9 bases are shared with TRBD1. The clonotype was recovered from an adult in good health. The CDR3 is CASGLTGGHTEAFF. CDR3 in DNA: TGTGCTAGTGGTTTGACAGGGGGCCACACTGAAGCTTTCTTT.